The TCR beta chain under discussion was sequenced for a study of human T cells and chemical hapten exposure. As for time point: patch test 3, about 24 weeks after DPC sensitization. Treatment: therapeutic diphenylcyclopropenone sensitization with weekly scalp DPC. Blood draws came first, before each patch test. This clonotype was seen a handful of times. In TCRdb, the RACE reads were re-called with MiXCR into one record per CDR3 protein. Seen here are more than 70,000 distinct CDR3 sequences, 11% observed once, and the top ten hold around 1%. The CDR3 covers 16 residues. The germline V gene encodes CDR1 SEHNR and CDR2 FQNEAQ (reference sequence). V was pared by 5 bases and J by 5 bases, with 11 bases of the junction left unmatched.

Sequencing was performed on whole blood, taken in connection with sensitization to the hapten diphenylcyclopropenone (DPC). The V call is TRBV7-9, the J call TRBJ1-2, with 10 bases lining up with TRBD1. This TCR was recovered from a woman aged 25-40 years with alopecia areata. Some clones in this sample may be carry-over from other donors' samples. CDR3 bases: TGTGCCAGCAGCCCAACGACAGGGGGCCCGTCTTATGGCTACACCTTC. Translating it yields CASSPTTGGPSYGYTF.